Below, 24 T cell receptor beta chains from the same sample are listed, as sequenced in a study of T cells after yellow fever vaccination. In TCRdb, the 5' RACE reads were re-called with MiXCR into one record per CDR3 protein. The top ten clones hold under 15% of a sample with hundreds of thousands of distinct CDR3 sequences, about 12% of them seen once. Material: PBMCs, obtained on the day of the yellow fever booster vaccination. These receptors were obtained from a young man who received the YFV17D yellow fever vaccine.

This clonotype has more than one count but fewer than ten. This chain connects TRBV5-1 to TRBJ1-5, with 7 bases matching TRBD1. Per germline, CDR1 SGHRS and CDR2 YFSETQ. The junction had 8 bases not matched to a gene; V was cut back by 2 bases and J by 6 bases. This CDR3 region has 15 residues. As DNA, the CDR3 is TGCGCCAGCAGCTTAGAGGGGGCGCCGGTTCAGCCCCAGCATTTT. Translated: CASSLEGAPVQPQHF.

This clonotype was found a few times. V gene TRBV29-1 combines with J gene TRBJ2-1, with D possibly TRBD2 on 5 matching bases. The germline CDR1 and CDR2 sequences are SQVTM and ANQGSEA. V shed 7 bases and J shed 4 bases, with 14 bases lying between them. CDR3 length equals 13 residues. The CDR3 is CSADPGGYNEQFF. The CDR3 DNA sequence: TGCAGCGCCGATCCAGGCGGGTACAATGAGCAGTTCTTC.

The chain's CDR3 is CASSPGGRRTASGNTIYF. The DNA of the CDR3 is TGTGCCAGCTCACCGGGCGGGAGAAGGACAGCCTCTGGAAACACCATATATTTT. The genes are TRBV18 and TRBJ1-3; possibly TRBD1 for D (6 bases). This CDR3 has 18 residues. V lost 3 bases to trimming and J lost 0 bases, with 18 bases between them. The V gene's germline CDR1 is KGHSH and CDR2 LQKENI.

The rearrangement uses TRBV12-3 or TRBV12-4 and TRBJ1-5; no clear D. There are 17 residues in the CDR3. Trimming pared 2 bases from V and 3 bases from J, leaving 17 bases between. CDR3 residues: CASSLSGGGQINQPQHF. Written as DNA, the CDR3 is TGTGCCAGCAGTTTAAGTGGTGGTGGGCAAATCAATCAGCCCCAGCATTTT.

In its sample, this clonotype was seen a few times. This rearrangement joins TRBV7-2 to TRBJ2-5; D gene uncertain. The CDR3 contains 13 residues. V was clipped by 2 bases and J by 5 bases, with 9 bases between them. Germline CDR1 and CDR2: SGHTA and FQGNSA. CDR3 in amino acids: CASSLKRVETQYF. CDR3 DNA sequence: TGTGCCAGCAGCTTAAAAAGGGTGGAGACCCAGTACTTC.

The CDR3 nucleotides read TGTGCCAGCAGTAGACTAGCGGACGCGGAGGAGACCCAGTACTTC. Translating gives CASSRLADAEETQYF. The rearrangement uses TRBV27 and TRBJ2-5; 9 bases agree with TRBD2. Trimming cost V 5 bases and J 5 bases; bases outside gene matches: 9. The CDR3 consists of 15 residues. Germline CDR1 MNHEY, CDR2 SMNVEV (reference sequence).

The genes are TRBV19 and TRBJ1-5, with 7 bases lining up with TRBD1. The germline V gene has CDR1 LNHDA and CDR2 SQIVND (reference sequence). V shed 8 bases and J 0 bases; nucleotides not matched to a gene: 4. The CDR3 spans 14 residues. For the CDR3, the DNA is TGTGCCAGTGGGGACAGTGTTAGCAATCAGCCCCAGCATTTT. Protein: CASGDSVSNQPQHF.

In its sample, this clonotype was seen a few times. The rearrangement uses TRBV7-6 and TRBJ2-2; 9 bases line up with TRBD1. There are 15 residues in the CDR3. Trimming removed 6 bases from V and 5 bases from J; junction bases left unmatched: 7. CDR1 is SGHVS, CDR2 FNYEAQ, per germline. CDR3 in amino acids: CASRLGTGLTGELFF. The CDR3 DNA reads as TGTGCCAGCAGACTCGGGACAGGGCTGACCGGGGAGCTGTTTTTT.

The sample holds a few counts of this clonotype. The chain uses TRBV6-5 and TRBJ2-7; the D is unclear. There are 18 residues in the CDR3. Looked up from germline, CDR1 is MNHEY and CDR2 is SVGAGI. V lost 0 bases to trimming and J lost 1 base, with 19 bases between them. This CDR3 is CASSYSSSGPVGSYEQYF. CDR3 DNA: TGTGCCAGCAGTTACTCGAGTTCTGGCCCCGTAGGGTCCTACGAGCAGTACTTC.

This chain connects TRBV2 to TRBJ2-2; 7 positions match TRBD1. V lost 7 bases and J lost 4; bases outside the gene matches: 6. Germline V CDR1 and CDR2: SNHLY, FYNNEI. There are 14 residues in the CDR3. The DNA of the CDR3 is TGTGCCAGCACGGGACAGACAACCACCGGGGAGCTGTTTTTT. Protein: CASTGQTTTGELFF.

The chain joins TRBV14 to TRBJ2-1; D possibly corresponds to TRBD2 (6 bases). Germline V lookup: CDR1 SGHDN, CDR2 FVKESK. The length of the CDR3 is 18 residues. V was trimmed by 3 bases and J by 9 bases, leaving 27 bases between them. As DNA, the CDR3 is TGTGCCAGCAGCCAGTGGTCAGCCGGGACTTATGGTCTTATTGAGCAGTTCTTC. Its protein product is CASSQWSAGTYGLIEQFF.

This clonotype showed up just a few times. V is TRBV12-3 or TRBV12-4 and J is TRBJ2-1, with 9 bases aligning to TRBD1. The CDR3 consists of 11 residues. With 7 bases clipped from V and 15 bases from J, the junction kept 7 bases outside the gene matches. The CDR3 DNA reads TGTGCCAGCACGCGACAGGGGGGTCCGTTCTTC. This translates into CASTRQGGPFF.

The chain's CDR3 is CASSLYGADTQYF. The CDR3 DNA reads as TGTGCCAGCAGTTTATACGGGGCAGATACGCAGTATTTT. This chain connects TRBV28 to TRBJ2-3, with D maybe TRBD2 (5 bases). The germline V gene encodes CDR1 MDHEN and CDR2 SYDVKM. The V end was cut by 1 base, the J end by 4 bases, with 6 bases between. There are 13 residues in the CDR3.

This clonotype has just a few counts. The J gene is TRBJ2-6, the V gene TRBV14; tentative D call: TRBD1 (6 bases). This CDR3 has 17 amino acids. The germline V and J ends were trimmed by 4 bases and 4 bases, with 17 bases remaining between them. Germline lookup yields CDR1 SGHDN and CDR2 FVKESK. CDR3 nucleotides: TGTGCCAGCAGCCCCCCGGGTGGGGGCGCGGGGGCCAACGTCCTGACTTTC. Protein sequence: CASSPPGGGAGANVLTF.

This clonotype was picked up a small number of times. This rearrangement joins TRBV28 to TRBJ1-1, with a tentative D call TRBD1 (5 bases). CDR1 and CDR2 from the germline V gene are MDHEN and SYDVKM. The CDR3 has 15 amino acids. The germline V and J ends were trimmed by 2 bases and 6 bases, with 16 bases remaining between them. CDR3 loop: CASSLPHQGIPEAFF. The DNA of the CDR3 is TGTGCCAGCAGTTTACCCCACCAGGGTATTCCTGAAGCTTTCTTT.

The V gene is TRBV20-1, the J gene TRBJ2-7, with 11 bases identical to TRBD2. Germline V CDR1 and CDR2: DFQATT, SNEGSKA (reference sequence). With 6 bases clipped from V and 0 bases from J, the junction kept 7 bases outside the gene matches. The CDR3 spans 15 residues. CDR3 sequence reads: CSADIAGGSSYEQYF. The CDR3 nucleotides read TGCAGTGCGGATATAGCGGGAGGGAGCTCCTACGAGCAGTACTTC.

The chain links TRBV19 to TRBJ2-1, with 7 bases lining up with TRBD2. CDR3 length equals 15 residues. The junction had 2 bases not matched to a gene; V was cut back by 1 base and J by 2 bases. Looked up from germline, CDR1 is LNHDA and CDR2 is SQIVND (reference sequence). The CDR3 loop is CASSIASGAYNEQFF. The CDR3 DNA reads TGTGCCAGTAGTATAGCTAGCGGAGCCTACAATGAGCAGTTCTTC.

This clonotype was found a few times. The V and J genes are TRBV5-1 and TRBJ1-1; D ambiguous. The germline CDR1 and CDR2 sequences are SGHRS and YFSETQ. The V and J ends lost 2 bases and 0 bases respectively, with 11 bases between them. The CDR3 extends over 15 amino acids. The CDR3 sequence is CASSFSGNLNTEAFF. The CDR3 coding sequence is TGCGCCAGCAGCTTTTCGGGTAATTTGAACACTGAAGCTTTCTTT.

In its sample, this clonotype was seen a few times. The gene calls are TRBV4-1 and TRBJ2-3, with 13 bases fitting TRBD2. Per the germline V gene, CDR1 is MGHRA and CDR2 is YSYEKL. CDR3 length equals 16 residues. Unmatched junction bases numbered 9, after V lost 8 bases and J lost 4 bases. Here the CDR3 reads CASQGTSGNVADTQYF. Written as DNA, the CDR3 is TGCGCCAGCCAAGGGACTAGCGGGAACGTAGCAGATACGCAGTATTTT.

This clonotype was counted ten times or more. V gene TRBV3-1 combines with J gene TRBJ1-2; D is uncertain. Per germline, CDR1 LGHDT and CDR2 YNNKEL (reference sequence). The CDR3 runs 15 residues. V lost 0 bases and J lost 4, with 12 bases in between. CDR3 DNA: TGTGCCAGCAGCCAAGAGGGCCTTGGAGGCTATGGCTACACCTTC. Translated, it gives CASSQEGLGGYGYTF. The variable domain in full, completed from reference TRBV3-1 and TRBJ1-2, reads DTAVSQTPKYLVTQMGNDKSIKCEQNLGHDTMYWYKQDSKKFLKIMFSYNNKELIINETVPNRFSPKSPDKAHLNLHINSLELGDSAVYFCASSQEGLGGYGYTFGSGTRLTVV.

This clonotype showed up just a few times. The chain has TRBV20-1 and TRBJ2-7, with unresolved D. The CDR3 extends over 14 amino acids. CDR1 and CDR2 (germline): DFQATT, SNEGSKA (reference sequence). The V gene lost 6 bases and the J gene lost 0 bases, with 15 bases spanning the gap. The CDR3 DNA follows: TGCAGTGCCGCCCCGACTTCCTACTCCTACGAGCAGTACTTC. Translation gives CSAAPTSYSYEQYF.

The chain's CDR3 is CSATRGGNEQFF. The CDR3 coding sequence is TGCAGTGCCACCCGAGGGGGGAATGAGCAGTTCTTC. The chain uses TRBV20-1 and TRBJ2-1; D may correspond to TRBD1 or TRBD2 (6 bases each). CDR3 length: 12 amino acids. Germline V gene lookup returns CDR1 DFQATT and CDR2 SNEGSKA (reference sequence). V was pared by 6 bases and J by 7 bases, with 13 bases between.

This clonotype has only a few counts. This chain joins TRBV20-1 and TRBJ2-1; 7 bases align to TRBD2. This CDR3 spans 13 amino acids. Trimming took 2 bases from V and 8 from J; bases not matched to a gene: 6. Germline V gives CDR1 DFQATT, CDR2 SNEGSKA (reference sequence). Here the CDR3 DNA reads TGCAGTGCTAGACGGACTAGGGTAGATGAGCAGTTCTTC. This translates into CSARRTRVDEQFF.

This clonotype has only a few counts. The chain carries TRBV7-9 and TRBJ1-1, with unresolved D. With 0 bases removed from V and 6 bases from J, the gap between germline ends came to 8 bases. This CDR3 contains 13 residues. Germline CDR1 and CDR2: SEHNR and FQNEAQ (reference sequence). The chain's CDR3 is CASSLANTPEAFF. In DNA, the CDR3 is TGTGCCAGCAGCTTAGCCAACACCCCTGAAGCTTTCTTT.